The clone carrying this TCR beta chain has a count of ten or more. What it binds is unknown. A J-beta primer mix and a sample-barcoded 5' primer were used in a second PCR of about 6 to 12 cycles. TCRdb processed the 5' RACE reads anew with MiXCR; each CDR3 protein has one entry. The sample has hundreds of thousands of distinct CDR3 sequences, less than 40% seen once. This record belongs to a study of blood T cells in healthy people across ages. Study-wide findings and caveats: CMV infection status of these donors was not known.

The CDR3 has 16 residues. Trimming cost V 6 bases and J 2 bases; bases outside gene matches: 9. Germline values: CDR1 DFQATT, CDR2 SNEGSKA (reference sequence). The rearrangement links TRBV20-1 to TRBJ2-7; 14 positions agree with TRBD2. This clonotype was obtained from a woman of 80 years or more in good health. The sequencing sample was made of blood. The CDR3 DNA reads TGCAGTGCCAAAGAAGGGACTAGCGGGGGTACCTACGAGCAGTACTTC. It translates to CSAKEGTSGGTYEQYF.